This T cell receptor (beta chain) is drawn from a study of vaccination and CD4 T cells after COVID-19. Treatment reported: approximately nine-day PBMC culture with coronavirus spike peptide pools or control peptides (ViraFEST assay). During the years 2011-2018, before the COVID-19 pandemic, the unexposed donor's CD4+ T cells were collected. A few million PBMCs per well were cultured with 8.5 to 10 IU/ml IL-2 and about 11 ug/ml peptide pools. This clonotype was observed a few times. Its antigen is unidentified. Cultured CD4+ T cell DNA underwent sequencing with the Oncomine TCR Beta short-read assay. TCRdb used MiXCR to reprocess the PCR reads, holding one entry per CDR3 protein. The sample lists around 4,400 distinct CDR3 sequences, about 30% occurring once. The clonotype comes from a human donor in good health. Sequenced sample: CD4+ T cells from blood, cultured in vitro.

The CDR3: CASSQSSSNQPQHF. The CDR3 DNA is TGTGCCAGCAGCCAATCGAGTAGCAATCAGCCCCAGCATTTT. V gene TRBV14 combines with J gene TRBJ1-5, with D uncertain. CDR1 SGHDN and CDR2 FVKESK come from the germline V gene. Trimming took off 2 bases at V and 0 bases at J, with 5 bases between the two ends. This CDR3 has 14 amino acids.